One and the same sample provided the 7 T cell receptor beta chains below, sequenced in a study of T cells in Graves' hyperthyroidism and ophthalmopathy. RNA transcripts yielded amplified TCR beta CDR3 regions. HTBI primers were used for first-round RT-PCR of the TCR CDR3. TCRdb called the multiplex PCR reads again in MiXCR, with one record for every CDR3 protein. Among hundreds of thousands of distinct CDR3 sequences, about 45% were seen once, and the ten largest hold less than 8.5%. Sequencing was carried out using peripheral blood or thyroid tissue (not recorded which). These receptors all stem from an adult man with Graves' disease, either hyperthyroidism or ophthalmopathy (not recorded which).

The chain has TRBV7-9 and TRBJ1-1; possible D gene TRBD1, 5 bases. This CDR3 is built from 15 residues. The germline V gene encodes CDR1 SEHNR and CDR2 FQNEAQ (reference sequence). With 4 bases removed from V and 5 bases from J, the gap between germline ends came to 17 bases. CDR3 sequence (DNA): TGTGCCAGCAGCTATGGGAGCCAAGGGGAGACTGAAGCTTTCTTT. As protein: CASSYGSQGETEAFF.

This clonotype was seen many times. J is TRBJ1-2 and V is TRBV7-2; D remains ambiguous. The CDR3 extends over 15 amino acids. Trimming removed 0 bases from V and 0 bases from J, with 8 bases in between. CDR1 and CDR2 (germline): SGHTA, FQGNSA. The CDR3 bases are TGTGCCAGCAGCTTAGCTAGGGTTTCTAACTATGGCTACACCTTC. The encoded protein is CASSLARVSNYGYTF.

The chain links TRBV7-9 to TRBJ2-2; 8 bases align to TRBD2. Germline values: CDR1 SEHNR, CDR2 FQNEAQ (reference sequence). V trimming: 5 bases; J trimming: 3 bases; junction bases outside the gene matches: 8. CDR3 length: 16 residues. The CDR3 DNA reads TGTGCCAGCAGCCCCGGAGCGGGGGTCGACACCGGGGAGCTGTTTTTT. Residues: CASSPGAGVDTGELFF.

This chain uses TRBV29-1 with TRBJ2-2; 7 bases map to TRBD1. V was pared by 5 bases and J by 4 bases, with 10 bases of the junction left unmatched. CDR1 is SQVTM and CDR2 is ANQGSEA in the germline V gene. This CDR3 comprises 15 residues. CDR3 in DNA: TGCAGCGTTAAACACAGGGGCATGGGCACCGGGGAGCTGTTTTTT. It translates to CSVKHRGMGTGELFF.

This clonotype was counted a few times. The chain is built from TRBV9 and TRBJ1-1, with D possibly being TRBD1 (6 bases). V lost 3 bases and J 10 bases, leaving 13 bases between the germline ends. Germline-derived CDR1 and CDR2 are SGDLS and YYNGEE. CDR3 length: 12 residues. The CDR3 sequence is CASSGMTGRAFF. Here the CDR3 DNA reads TGTGCCAGCAGCGGAATGACAGGAAGAGCTTTCTTT.

As concerns this clonotype: One junction end does not reproduce the germline sequence, and a read error may be involved. This rearrangement joins TRBV2 to TRBJ2-5, with D unresolved. The CDR3 has 14 residues. The germline V gene encodes CDR1 SNHLY and CDR2 FYNNEI. CDR3 coding DNA: TGTGCCAGCAGGGAAGGCTGGAACCAAGAGACCCAGTACTTC. Translated, it gives CASREGWNQETQYF. Using reference TRBV2 and TRBJ2-5 for the parts outside the CDR3, the full variable domain is EPEVTQTPSHQVTQMGQEVILRCVPISNHLYFYWYRQILGQKVEFLVSFYNNEISEKSEIFDDQFSVERPDGSNFTLKIRSTKLEDSAMYFCASREGWNQETQYFGPGTRLLVL.

This sequence joins TRBV29-1 and TRBJ1-1, with 7 bases identical to TRBD1. Germline loops: CDR1 SQVTM, CDR2 ANQGSEA. The CDR3 runs to 11 residues. Trimming took 5 bases from V and 11 from J; bases not matched to a gene: 8. DNA of the CDR3: TGCAGCGTTTCGATGACAGGGTTTGCTTTCTTT. This codes for CSVSMTGFAFF.